Following are 32 T cell receptor beta chains from one sample sequenced in a study of identical twins. TCRdb independently ran MiXCR on the 5' RACE reads; one entry per CDR3 protein. The repertoire holds roughly 200,000 distinct CDR3 sequences, with 15% to 20% as singletons. The same data also went into a second study, on T cells expressing NK-cell markers.

Sequencing used CD8+ T cells sorted from blood. Every receptor here comes from a woman aged 18-35 years in good health.

This clonotype occurred a few times. The rearrangement links TRBV2 to TRBJ1-2; D not resolved. The CDR3 runs 11 residues. The ends were cut back, 11 bases at V and 8 bases at J, with 15 bases in the middle. CDR1 SNHLY and CDR2 FYNNEI come from the germline V gene. As DNA, the CDR3 is TGTGCCGGCCGGGATCTGTTGGGCTACACCTTC. This translates into CAGRDLLGYTF.

This clonotype was counted ten times or more. The chain is built from TRBV5-6 and TRBJ2-1; 15 bases fit TRBD2. The CDR3 is 16 residues long. Losses at the gene ends were 2 bases for V and 9 bases for J; bases not matched to a gene: 6. Germline CDR1 and CDR2: SGHDT and YYEEEE. The CDR3 sequence: CASSFGLAGGDGEQFF. The DNA of the CDR3 is TGTGCCAGCAGCTTCGGACTAGCGGGGGGGGACGGTGAGCAGTTCTTC.

The chain couples TRBV11-2 to TRBJ2-4; 8 nucleotides line up with TRBD2. The CDR3 spans 16 residues. With 2 bases clipped from V and 8 bases from J, the junction kept 11 bases outside the gene matches. Germline values: CDR1 SGHAT, CDR2 FQNNGV. CDR3 in amino acids: CASSLYPAGDQDIQYF. The CDR3 bases are TGTGCCAGCAGCTTATATCCAGCGGGGGATCAGGACATTCAGTACTTC.

The chain carries TRBV4-1 and TRBJ2-1; D is ambiguous. CDR3 length equals 12 residues. Germline lookup yields CDR1 MGHRA and CDR2 YSYEKL. The V end was cut by 2 bases, the J end by 6 bases, with 5 bases between. CDR3 residues: CASSQTFNEQFF. In DNA, the CDR3 is TGCGCCAGCAGCCAAACCTTCAATGAGCAGTTCTTC.

The chain joins TRBV5-1 to TRBJ1-2, with unresolved D. CDR1 is SGHRS and CDR2 is YFSETQ in the germline V gene. With 3 bases removed from V and 5 bases from J, the gap between germline ends came to 20 bases. The CDR3 totals 16 residues. The CDR3 loop is CASSYAGRAGVYGYTF. The CDR3 nucleotides read TGCGCCAGCAGCTACGCCGGCCGAGCTGGGGTTTATGGCTACACCTTC. Complete variable domain (other parts from reference TRBV5-1 and TRBJ1-2): KAGVTQTPRYLIKTRGQQVTLSCSPISGHRSVSWYQQTPGQGLQFLFEYFSETQRNKGNFPGRFSGRQFSNSRSEMNVSTLELGDSALYLCASSYAGRAGVYGYTFGSGTRLTVV.

Ten or more counts support this clonotype. The rearrangement joins TRBV19 to TRBJ2-1, with TRBD2 identical over 10 bases. This CDR3 is 17 amino acids long. Trimming took 1 base from V and 2 from J; bases not matched to a gene: 5. In germline, CDR1 is LNHDA, CDR2 SQIVND (reference sequence). CDR3 sequence (DNA): TGTGCCAGTAGTATAGTTAGCGGGAGGATCCCCTACAATGAGCAGTTCTTC. Residues: CASSIVSGRIPYNEQFF. The variable domain in full, with the rest retrieved from reference TRBV19 and TRBJ2-1, is DGGITQSPKYLFRKEGQNVTLSCEQNLNHDAMYWYRQDPGQGLRLIYYSQIVNDFQKGDIAEGYSVSREKKESFPLTVTSAQKNPTAFYLCASSIVSGRIPYNEQFFGPGTRLTVL.

This clonotype was counted a few times. The rearrangement joins TRBV9 to TRBJ2-2, with TRBD2 matching 15 bases. The junction had 8 bases not matched to a gene; V was cut back by 4 bases and J by 7 bases. The CDR3 length is 17 residues. Germline V gene data show CDR1 as SGDLS and CDR2 as YYNGEE. CDR3 sequence (DNA): TGTGCCAGCAGCTTCGGACTAGCGGGGGGGCCGGACGGGGAGCTGTTTTTT. This encodes CASSFGLAGGPDGELFF.

This clonotype was observed at least ten times. The rearrangement joins TRBV20-1 to TRBJ2-7; D perhaps matches TRBD1 (5 bases). The CDR3 has 14 residues. The germline CDR1 and CDR2 sequences are DFQATT and SNEGSKA (reference sequence). Between the trimmed V and J ends, which lost 1 base and 0 bases, there was a span of 10 bases. In nucleotides, the CDR3 is TGCAGTGCTAGAGGACAGCAAAGCTCCTACGAGCAGTACTTC. Its translation: CSARGQQSSYEQYF.

This clonotype appeared many times. J is TRBJ2-7 and V is TRBV12-3 or TRBV12-4; a weak D match, TRBD2 (6 bases). The CDR3 sequence is 12 residues long. The V and J ends lost 3 bases and 6 bases respectively, with 9 bases between them. The DNA for the CDR3 is TGTGCCAGCAGTTTCCGGCGGGGCGAGCAGTACTTC. It yields the protein CASSFRRGEQYF.

In its sample, this clonotype was seen a few times. Its ends do not fully match the called genes, so a read error is possible. The J gene is TRBJ2-7, the V gene TRBV7-9; TRBD1 or TRBD2 may be the D gene (6 bases each). This CDR3 contains 13 residues. Germline values: CDR1 SEHNR, CDR2 FQNEAQ (reference sequence). DNA of the CDR3: TGTGCCAGCAGCTTAGGTCTTCCAATAGGGGGGCAATTC. Translating it yields CASSLGLPIGGQF.

This clonotype was seen only a few times. The chain carries TRBV9 and TRBJ2-7, with 7 bases identical to TRBD2. Trimming at V came to 4 bases and at J to 2 bases, leaving 15 bases not matched to a gene. CDR3 length: 17 residues. In germline, CDR1 is SGDLS, CDR2 YYNGEE. Here the CDR3 reads CASSPYHLPGRAYEQYF. In DNA, the CDR3 is TGTGCCAGCAGCCCCTACCACTTACCGGGGAGGGCCTACGAGCAGTACTTC. Looking up the rest from reference TRBV9 and TRBJ2-7 gives the full variable domain: DSGVTQTPKHLITATGQRVTLRCSPRSGDLSVYWYQQSLDQGLQFLIQYYNGEERAKGNILERFSAQQFPDLHSELNLSSLELGDSALYFCASSPYHLPGRAYEQYFGPGTRLTVT.

This sequence joins TRBV5-6 and TRBJ2-1, with 9 bases identical to TRBD1. Germline V gene sequence: CDR1 SGHDT, CDR2 YYEEEE. This CDR3 is built from 13 residues. After removal of 7 bases from V and 6 bases from J, the junction contained 5 bases not matched to a gene. The CDR3 is CASQQGAGNEQFF. The CDR3 DNA follows: TGTGCCAGCCAACAGGGGGCTGGCAATGAGCAGTTCTTC. Full variable domain (remainder filled in from reference TRBV5-6 and TRBJ2-1): DAGVTQSPTHLIKTRGQQVTLRCSPKSGHDTVSWYQQALGQGPQFIFQYYEEEERQRGNFPDRFSGHQFPNYSSELNVNALLLGDSALYLCASQQGAGNEQFFGPGTRLTVL.

This clonotype was observed a few times. The rearrangement uses TRBV7-6 and TRBJ2-6, with D tentatively TRBD1 (6 bases). The CDR3 is 16 residues long. Germline CDR1 reads SGHVS; CDR2 reads FNYEAQ. Trimming stripped 2 bases from V and 1 base from J, with 9 bases between. The CDR3 DNA reads as TGTGCCAGCAGCTTAAATACAGGGTCTGGGGCCAACGTCCTGACTTTC. Its translation is CASSLNTGSGANVLTF.

The CDR3 is CSAPLENIQYF. Written as DNA, the CDR3 is TGCAGTGCTCCCCTGGAAAACATTCAGTACTTC. The rearrangement links TRBV20-1 to TRBJ2-4; D ambiguous. V lost 5 bases and J lost 5, with 7 bases in between. The CDR3 is made up of 11 amino acids. Germline V gene data show CDR1 as DFQATT and CDR2 as SNEGSKA (reference sequence).

This clonotype appeared a few times. This chain links TRBV7-9 with TRBJ2-7; perhaps TRBD2 as D (5 bases). Per the germline V gene, CDR1 is SEHNR and CDR2 is FQNEAQ (reference sequence). V dropped 0 bases and J dropped 7 bases, with 16 bases sitting between them. CDR3 length: 15 residues. The DNA for the CDR3 is TGTGCCAGCAGCTTAGCGAAGGCGGGCATGAAGGAGCAGTACTTC. It translates to CASSLAKAGMKEQYF. Drawing the rest from reference TRBV7-9 and TRBJ2-7, the complete variable domain is DTGVSQNPRHKITKRGQNVTFRCDPISEHNRLYWYRQTLGQGPEFLTYFQNEAQLEKSRLLSDRFSAERPKGSFSTLEIQRTEQGDSAMYLCASSLAKAGMKEQYFGPGTRLTVT.

This clonotype was counted a few times. The chain carries TRBV14 and TRBJ2-7, with 11 positions matching TRBD2. Germline V lookup: CDR1 SGHDN, CDR2 FVKESK. V lost 4 bases to trimming and J lost 4 bases; unmatched junction nucleotides: 18. The CDR3 consists of 19 residues. The CDR3 protein is CASSLPGGSLAGGPYEQYF. CDR3 coding DNA: TGTGCCAGCAGCCTACCGGGGGGCTCCCTAGCGGGAGGACCATACGAGCAGTACTTC.

This chain connects TRBV12-3 or TRBV12-4 to TRBJ1-2; D is unresolved. V was shortened by 5 bases and J by 2 bases, with 3 bases between the two germline ends. This CDR3 is built from 11 residues. As DNA, the CDR3 is TGTGCCAGCAGTCAGAACTATGGCTACACCTTC. Translating it yields CASSQNYGYTF.

V is TRBV27 and J is TRBJ2-7; 9 bases map to TRBD2. Germline V gene sequence: CDR1 MNHEY, CDR2 SMNVEV (reference sequence). This CDR3 has 16 amino acids. Trimming took 4 bases from V and 4 from J; bases not matched to a gene: 11. CDR3: CASSSEGLAFGYEQYF. DNA for the CDR3: TGTGCCAGCAGTTCAGAAGGACTAGCGTTTGGGTACGAGCAGTACTTC.

This clonotype was found a few times. V and J are TRBV29-1 and TRBJ2-2; no clear D gene. Germline values: CDR1 SQVTM, CDR2 ANQGSEA. The CDR3 extends over 14 amino acids. V dropped 4 bases and J dropped 4 bases, with 13 bases sitting between them. CDR3 sequence (DNA): TGCAGCGTTGGCTCTAGAGTCGTCACCGGGGAGCTGTTTTTT. Protein: CSVGSRVVTGELFF.

The chain uses TRBV5-1 and TRBJ1-5, with 9 bases fitting TRBD1. Per germline, CDR1 SGHRS and CDR2 YFSETQ. V gave up 4 bases and J gave up 4 bases; unmatched junction bases: 6. The length of the CDR3 is 15 residues. CDR3 bases: TGCGCCAGCAGCCCGCTCGGGACAGGGAATCAGCCCCAGCATTTT. Protein product: CASSPLGTGNQPQHF.

The CDR3 sequence is CASRRQGGEGQPQHF. In DNA, the CDR3 is TGTGCCAGCAGACGCCAGGGGGGGGAGGGTCAGCCCCAGCATTTT. The chain couples TRBV21-1 to TRBJ1-5; the D call TRBD1 from the table was never checked on the DNA. TRBV21-1 counts as a pseudogene. The CDR3 contains 15 residues.

This clonotype has just a few counts. The chain has TRBV4-3 and TRBJ2-3; D gene unclear. The V and J ends lost 1 base and 6 bases respectively, with 11 bases between them. This CDR3 has 14 residues. Per the germline V gene, CDR1 is LGHNA and CDR2 is YSLEER. In DNA form, the CDR3 reads TGCGCCAGCAGCCAAGGATTAGCCGTCGATACGCAGTATTTT. Translation: CASSQGLAVDTQYF.

The chain recombines TRBV6-5 with TRBJ2-7; TRBD2 matches at 7 bases. The ends lost 0 bases at V and 2 bases at J; junction bases unmatched: 4. The CDR3 spans 15 residues. From germline, CDR1 is MNHEY and CDR2 SVGAGI. CDR3 nucleotides: TGTGCCAGCAGTTACTCGCCTAGCGGAGCCTACGAGCAGTACTTC. Translated: CASSYSPSGAYEQYF.

This sequence joins TRBV19 and TRBJ2-5; D is undetermined. The germline CDR1 and CDR2 sequences are LNHDA and SQIVND (reference sequence). The CDR3 runs 15 residues. The V gene lost 4 bases and the J gene lost 1 base, with 13 bases spanning the gap. The CDR3 protein is CASSTPGRLQETQYF. DNA of the CDR3: TGTGCCAGTAGTACCCCCGGGCGCCTCCAAGAGACCCAGTACTTC.

This clonotype was detected a few times. The chain is built from TRBV12-3 or TRBV12-4 and TRBJ1-2, with a possible D match to TRBD1 (6 bases). V was trimmed by 2 bases and J by 5 bases, leaving 12 bases between them. The CDR3 loop spans 14 amino acids. CDR3 sequence: CASSLSGAGYGYTF. DNA of the CDR3: TGTGCCAGCAGTTTATCAGGGGCTGGATATGGCTACACCTTC.

This clonotype was counted between two and nine times. J is TRBJ2-5 and V is TRBV6-5; unclear D gene. CDR1 is MNHEY and CDR2 is SVGAGI in the germline V gene. Trimming removed 1 base from V and 1 base from J, with 10 bases in between. The CDR3 totals 15 residues. The CDR3 protein is CASSYLKTIQETQYF. CDR3 bases: TGTGCCAGCAGTTACTTAAAGACAATCCAAGAGACCCAGTACTTC.

The rearrangement joins TRBV4-3 to TRBJ1-4; D is uncertain. V was cut by 4 bases and J by 8 bases, with 14 bases left in between. The CDR3 consists of 14 residues. Germline CDR1 reads LGHNA; CDR2 reads YSLEER. Written as DNA, the CDR3 is TGCGCCAGCAGCCTAATTGGGCTCCCCGAAAAACTGTTTTTT. This gives the protein CASSLIGLPEKLFF.

The J gene is TRBJ2-1, the V gene TRBV4-3; unclear D gene. The CDR3 contains 18 residues. Germline lookup yields CDR1 LGHNA and CDR2 YSLEER. Trimming took 0 bases from V and 1 from J, leaving 16 bases between them. This CDR3 reads CASSQEIPPGLSYNEQFF. The CDR3 nucleotides read TGCGCCAGCAGCCAAGAGATCCCCCCAGGTCTATCCTACAATGAGCAGTTCTTC.

This clonotype occurred many times. This chain uses TRBV27 with TRBJ1-6; the D is unclear. The germline V and J ends were trimmed by 5 bases and 2 bases, with 13 bases remaining between them. The CDR3 has 16 amino acids. The germline gives CDR1 MNHEY, CDR2 SMNVEV (reference sequence). CDR3 DNA sequence: TGTGCCAGCAGTCCCCAGCTGGACGCCTATAATTCACCCCTCCACTTT. Protein sequence: CASSPQLDAYNSPLHF.

This clonotype was seen a handful of times. The chain is built from TRBV7-7 and TRBJ1-1; 9 positions match TRBD1. The CDR3 is 16 residues long. Looked up from germline, CDR1 is SSHAT and CDR2 is FNYEAQ (reference sequence). The trim removed 5 bases at V and 6 bases at J, leaving 13 bases unmatched. The CDR3 here is CASSPWTGEDLSEAFF. The DNA for the CDR3 is TGTGCCAGCAGCCCTTGGACAGGGGAAGACTTATCTGAAGCTTTCTTT.

This chain links TRBV7-6 with TRBJ2-1; the match to TRBD1 covers 7 bases. Looked up from germline, CDR1 is SGHVS and CDR2 is FNYEAQ. The V gene end was trimmed by 3 bases and the J gene end by 4 bases; junction bases not matched to a gene: 6. The CDR3 runs 15 residues. The CDR3 region is CASSLSRGPYNEQFF. CDR3 sequence (DNA): TGTGCCAGCAGCTTGTCGAGGGGGCCTTACAATGAGCAGTTCTTC.

This clonotype was detected only a few times. V gene TRBV20-1 combines with J gene TRBJ2-2; 13 bases line up with TRBD2. The CDR3 contains 19 residues. The germline V gene encodes CDR1 DFQATT and CDR2 SNEGSKA (reference sequence). Trimming took 1 base from V and 3 from J; bases not matched to a gene: 11. CDR3 bases: TGCAGTGCTAGAGCGGAGACTAGCGGGAGGCCCTTTGACACCGGGGAGCTGTTTTTT. It codes for CSARAETSGRPFDTGELFF.